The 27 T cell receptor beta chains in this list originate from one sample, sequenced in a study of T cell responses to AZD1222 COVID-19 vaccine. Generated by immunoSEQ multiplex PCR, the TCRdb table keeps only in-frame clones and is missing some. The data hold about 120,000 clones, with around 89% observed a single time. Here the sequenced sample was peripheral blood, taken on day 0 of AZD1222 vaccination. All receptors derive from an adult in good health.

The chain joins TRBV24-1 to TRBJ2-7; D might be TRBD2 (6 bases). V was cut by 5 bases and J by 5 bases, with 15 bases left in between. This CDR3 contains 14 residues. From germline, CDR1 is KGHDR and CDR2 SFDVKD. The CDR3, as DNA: TGTGCCACCAGTGGTCCGCAGGGAGGCCACGAGCAGTACTTC. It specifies CATSGPQGGHEQYF.

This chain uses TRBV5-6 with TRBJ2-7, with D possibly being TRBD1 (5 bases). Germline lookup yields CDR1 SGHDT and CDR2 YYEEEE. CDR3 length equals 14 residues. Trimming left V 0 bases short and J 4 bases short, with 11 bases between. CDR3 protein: CASSLGDSWYEQYF. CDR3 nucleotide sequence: TGTGCCAGCAGCTTGGGTGACAGTTGGTACGAGCAGTACTTC. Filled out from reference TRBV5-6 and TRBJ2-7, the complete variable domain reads DAGVTQSPTHLIKTRGQQVTLRCSPKSGHDTVSWYQQALGQGPQFIFQYYEEEERQRGNFPDRFSGHQFPNYSSELNVNALLLGDSALYLCASSLGDSWYEQYFGPGTRLTVT.

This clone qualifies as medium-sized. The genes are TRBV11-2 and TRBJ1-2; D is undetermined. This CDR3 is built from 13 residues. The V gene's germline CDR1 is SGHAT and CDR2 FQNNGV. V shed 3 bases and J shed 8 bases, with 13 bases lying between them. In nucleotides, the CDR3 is TGTGCCAGCAGCTTTGGCGACCTCTGGGGCTACACCTTC. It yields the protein CASSFGDLWGYTF. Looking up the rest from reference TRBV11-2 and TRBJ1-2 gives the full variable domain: EAGVAQSPRYKIIEKRQSVAFWCNPISGHATLYWYQQILGQGPKLLIQFQNNGVVDDSQLPKDRFSAERLKGVDSTLKIQPAKLEDSAVYLCASSFGDLWGYTFGSGTRLTVV.

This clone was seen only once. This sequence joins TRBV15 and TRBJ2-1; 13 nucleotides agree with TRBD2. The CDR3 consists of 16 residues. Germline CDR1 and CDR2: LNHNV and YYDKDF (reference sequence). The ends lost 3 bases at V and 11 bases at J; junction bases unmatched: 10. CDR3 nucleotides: TGTGCCACCAGCAGGCCCGGACTAGCGGGAGAGAGGAAGCAGTTCTTC. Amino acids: CATSRPGLAGERKQFF.

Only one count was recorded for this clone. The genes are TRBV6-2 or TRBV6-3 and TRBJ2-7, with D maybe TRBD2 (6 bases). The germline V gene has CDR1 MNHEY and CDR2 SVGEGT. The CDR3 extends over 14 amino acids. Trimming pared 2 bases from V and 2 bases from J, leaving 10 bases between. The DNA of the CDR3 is TGTGCCAGCAGTTACGTCGGGGGAGCCTACGAGCAGTACTTC. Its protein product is CASSYVGGAYEQYF.

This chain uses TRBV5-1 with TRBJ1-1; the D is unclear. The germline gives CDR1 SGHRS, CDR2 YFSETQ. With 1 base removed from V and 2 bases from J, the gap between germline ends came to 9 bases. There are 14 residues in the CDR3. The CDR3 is CASSLPALNTEAFF. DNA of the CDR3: TGCGCCAGCAGCTTGCCCGCCCTCAACACTGAAGCTTTCTTT.

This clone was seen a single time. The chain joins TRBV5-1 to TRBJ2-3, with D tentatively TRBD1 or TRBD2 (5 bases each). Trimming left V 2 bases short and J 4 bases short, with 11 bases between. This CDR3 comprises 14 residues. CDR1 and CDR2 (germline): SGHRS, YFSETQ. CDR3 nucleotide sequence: TGCGCCAGCAGCTTTTATGAGGGGTCAGATACGCAGTATTTT. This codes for CASSFYEGSDTQYF.

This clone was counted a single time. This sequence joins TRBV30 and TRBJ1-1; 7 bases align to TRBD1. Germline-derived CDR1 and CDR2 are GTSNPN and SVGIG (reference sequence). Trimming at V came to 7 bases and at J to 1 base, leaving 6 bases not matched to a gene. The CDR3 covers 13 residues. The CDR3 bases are TGTGCCTCTAAAAGACAGGGGAACACTGAAGCTTTCTTT. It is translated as CASKRQGNTEAFF.

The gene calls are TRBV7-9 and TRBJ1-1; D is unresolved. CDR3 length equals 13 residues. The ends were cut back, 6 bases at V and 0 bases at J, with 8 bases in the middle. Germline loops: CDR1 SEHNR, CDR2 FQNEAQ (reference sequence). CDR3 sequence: CASSSTVNTEAFF. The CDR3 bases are TGTGCCAGCAGTTCCACAGTGAACACTGAAGCTTTCTTT.

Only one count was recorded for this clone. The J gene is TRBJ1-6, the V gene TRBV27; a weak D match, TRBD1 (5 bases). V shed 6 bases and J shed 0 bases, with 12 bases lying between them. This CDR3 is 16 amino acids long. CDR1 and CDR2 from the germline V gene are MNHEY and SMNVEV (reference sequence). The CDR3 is CASRAGGFSYNSPLHF. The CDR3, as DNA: TGTGCCAGCAGAGCGGGGGGGTTCTCCTATAATTCACCCCTCCACTTT.

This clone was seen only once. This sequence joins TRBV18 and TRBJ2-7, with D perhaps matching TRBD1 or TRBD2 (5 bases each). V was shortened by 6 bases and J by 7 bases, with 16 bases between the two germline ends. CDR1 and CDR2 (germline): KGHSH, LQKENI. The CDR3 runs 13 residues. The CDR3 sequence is CASSPGDGREQYF. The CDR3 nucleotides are TGTGCCAGCTCCCCCGGGGACGGGCGAGAGCAGTACTTC.

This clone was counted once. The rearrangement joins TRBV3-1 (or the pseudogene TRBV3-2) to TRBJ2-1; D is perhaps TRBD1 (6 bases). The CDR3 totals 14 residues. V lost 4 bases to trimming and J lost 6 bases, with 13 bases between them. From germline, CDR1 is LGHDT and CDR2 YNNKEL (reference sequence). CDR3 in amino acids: CASSRGVGGNEQFF. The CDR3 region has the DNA TGTGCCAGCAGCCGAGGGGTAGGGGGCAATGAGCAGTTCTTC.

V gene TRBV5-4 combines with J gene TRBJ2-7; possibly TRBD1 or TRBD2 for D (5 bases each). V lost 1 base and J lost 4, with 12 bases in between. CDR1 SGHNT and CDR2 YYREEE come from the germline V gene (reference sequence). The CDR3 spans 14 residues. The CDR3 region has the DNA TGTGCCAGCAGCTTGCGGGGACCCCGTTACGAGCAGTACTTC. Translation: CASSLRGPRYEQYF.

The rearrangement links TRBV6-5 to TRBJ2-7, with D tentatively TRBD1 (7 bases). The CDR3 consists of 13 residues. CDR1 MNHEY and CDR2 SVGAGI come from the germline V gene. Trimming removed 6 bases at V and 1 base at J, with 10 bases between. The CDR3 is CASRAGQSYEQYF. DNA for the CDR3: TGTGCCAGCAGGGCGGGACAGTCCTACGAGCAGTACTTC.

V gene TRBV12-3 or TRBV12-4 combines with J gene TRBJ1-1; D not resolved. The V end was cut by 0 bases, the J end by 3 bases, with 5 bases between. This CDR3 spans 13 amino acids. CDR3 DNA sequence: TGTGCCAGCAGTTTAGCGATGGACACTGAAGCTTTCTTT. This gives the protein CASSLAMDTEAFF.

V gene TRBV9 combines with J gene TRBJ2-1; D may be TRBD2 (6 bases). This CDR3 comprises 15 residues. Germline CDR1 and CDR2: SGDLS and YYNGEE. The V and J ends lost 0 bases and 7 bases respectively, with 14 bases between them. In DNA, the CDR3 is TGTGCCAGCAGCGTAGAGGGGAGGACGATAAATGAGCAGTTCTTC. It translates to CASSVEGRTINEQFF.

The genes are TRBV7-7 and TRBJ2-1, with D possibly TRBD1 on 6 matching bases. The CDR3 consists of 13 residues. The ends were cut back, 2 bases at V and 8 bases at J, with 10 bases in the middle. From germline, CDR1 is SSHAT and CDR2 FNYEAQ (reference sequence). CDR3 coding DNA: TGTGCCAGCAGCTTATACCCAGGGGATGAGCAGTTCTTC. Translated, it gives CASSLYPGDEQFF.

Here the CDR3 reads CASSPTGQAGYGYTF. The CDR3 region has the DNA TGTGCCAGCAGTCCCACGGGGCAGGCGGGCTATGGCTACACCTTC. This sequence joins TRBV2 and TRBJ1-2, with D maybe TRBD1 (5 bases). The CDR3 consists of 15 residues. CDR1 and CDR2 from the germline V gene are SNHLY and FYNNEI. V was pared by 5 bases and J by 4 bases, with 17 bases between. The full variable domain, completed using reference TRBV2 and TRBJ1-2, is EPEVTQTPSHQVTQMGQEVILRCVPISNHLYFYWYRQILGQKVEFLVSFYNNEISEKSEIFDDQFSVERPDGSNFTLKIRSTKLEDSAMYFCASSPTGQAGYGYTFGSGTRLTVV.

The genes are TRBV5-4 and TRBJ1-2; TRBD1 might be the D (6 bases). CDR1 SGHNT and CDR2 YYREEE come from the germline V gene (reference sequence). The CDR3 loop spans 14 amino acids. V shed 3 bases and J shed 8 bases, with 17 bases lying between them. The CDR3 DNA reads TGTGCCAGCAGCTCAATGGGGGCAGGGAACGGCTACACCTTC. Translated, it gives CASSSMGAGNGYTF.

The CDR3 DNA sequence: TGTGCCGCGACCGGGACAGGGGTGCGGTCCCTCCACTTT. Translation: CAATGTGVRSLHF. The rearrangement joins TRBV28 to TRBJ1-6; TRBD1 aligns across 10 bases. J lost 14 bases, V lost 11 bases, and 12 bases had no gene match. The CDR3 totals 13 residues. The V gene's germline CDR1 is MDHEN and CDR2 SYDVKM.

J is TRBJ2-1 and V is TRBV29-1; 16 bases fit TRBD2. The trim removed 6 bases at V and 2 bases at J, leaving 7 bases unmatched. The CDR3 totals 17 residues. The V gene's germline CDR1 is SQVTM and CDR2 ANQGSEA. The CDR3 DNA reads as TGCAGCGTAGACGGGACTAGCGGGGGGGCCCCCTACAATGAGCAGTTCTTC. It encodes CSVDGTSGGAPYNEQFF.

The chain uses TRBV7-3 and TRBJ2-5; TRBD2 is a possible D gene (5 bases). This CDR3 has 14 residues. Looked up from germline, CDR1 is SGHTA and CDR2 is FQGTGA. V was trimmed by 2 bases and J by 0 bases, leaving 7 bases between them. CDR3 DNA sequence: TGTGCCAGCAGCTTAGGAGGAAACCAAGAGACCCAGTACTTC. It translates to CASSLGGNQETQYF.

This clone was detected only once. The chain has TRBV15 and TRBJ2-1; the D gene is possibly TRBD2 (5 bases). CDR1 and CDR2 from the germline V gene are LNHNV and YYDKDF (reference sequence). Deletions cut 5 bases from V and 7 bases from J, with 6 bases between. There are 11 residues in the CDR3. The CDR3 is CATSPGNEQFF. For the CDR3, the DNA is TGTGCCACCAGCCCGGGGAATGAGCAGTTCTTC.

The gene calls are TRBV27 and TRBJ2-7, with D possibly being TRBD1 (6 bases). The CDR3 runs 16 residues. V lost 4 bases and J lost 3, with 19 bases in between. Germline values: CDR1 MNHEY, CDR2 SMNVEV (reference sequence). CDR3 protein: CASSSPGQGVFYEQYF. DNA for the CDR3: TGTGCCAGCAGTTCACCGGGACAAGGGGTATTCTACGAGCAGTACTTC.

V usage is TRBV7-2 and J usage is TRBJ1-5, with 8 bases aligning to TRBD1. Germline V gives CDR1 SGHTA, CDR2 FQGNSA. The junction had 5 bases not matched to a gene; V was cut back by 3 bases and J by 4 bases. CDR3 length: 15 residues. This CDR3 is CASSFGQGQNQPQHF. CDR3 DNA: TGTGCCAGCAGCTTCGGACAGGGACAAAATCAGCCCCAGCATTTT. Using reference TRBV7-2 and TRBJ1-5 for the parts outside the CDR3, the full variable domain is GAGVSQSPSNKVTEKGKDVELRCDPISGHTALYWYRQSLGQGLEFLIYFQGNSAPDKSGLPSDRFSAERTGGSVSTLTIQRTQQEDSAVYLCASSFGQGQNQPQHFGDGTRLSIL.

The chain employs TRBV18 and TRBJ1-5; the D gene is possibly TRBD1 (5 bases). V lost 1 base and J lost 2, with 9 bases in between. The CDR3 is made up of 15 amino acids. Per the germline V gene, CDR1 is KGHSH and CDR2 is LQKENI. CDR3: CASSPRGQRNQPQHF. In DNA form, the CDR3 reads TGTGCCAGCTCACCACGTGGACAACGCAATCAGCCCCAGCATTTT.

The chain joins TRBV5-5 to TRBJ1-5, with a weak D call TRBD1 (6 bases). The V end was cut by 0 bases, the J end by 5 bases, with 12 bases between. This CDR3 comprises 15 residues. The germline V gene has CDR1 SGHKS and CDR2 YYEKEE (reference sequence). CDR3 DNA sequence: TGTGCCAGCAGCTTGGCTCCAGGGGCTTATCAGCCCCAGCATTTT. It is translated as CASSLAPGAYQPQHF.